A selection of T cell receptor beta chains follows, all from one sample in a study of blood T cell repertoires in COVID-19. Using immunoSEQ multiplex PCR, the repertoire was profiled, and TCRdb retains in-frame clones only, with some absent. The sample has roughly 240,000 clones, almost 85% seen once; the top ten hold 4.5% to 5.5%. What was sequenced was peripheral blood. The source is a man aged 50-59 years with COVID-19, enrolled during active disease. Both conserved end residues are part of each CDR3. Each record gives: J gene, D gene, clone size, V gene, CDR3 DNA, CDR3 protein. D genes are given only for firm matches. Size tells how often a clone was seen (once, few, many) or the class of an expanded clone, and some rows leave it out.

j_call: TRBJ1-3
d_call: -
clone_size: -
v_call: TRBV19
cdr3_nt: TGTGCCAGTAGTCATCCGAAGACAGTAGTACACTCTGGAAACACCATATATTTT
cdr3_aa: CASSHPKTVVHSGNTIYF

j_call: TRBJ2-7
d_call: -
clone_size: -
v_call: TRBV3-1/TRBV3-2
cdr3_nt: TGTGCCAGCAGCCAAGACGAAAAGGGAGTCTTCTTCTCCTACGAGCAGTACTTC
cdr3_aa: CASSQDEKGVFFSYEQYF

j_call: TRBJ1-3
d_call: -
clone_size: once
v_call: TRBV9
cdr3_nt: TGTGCCAGCAGCGTAGAAGGACCGAGGGTTGGAAACACCATATATTTT
cdr3_aa: CASSVEGPRVGNTIYF

j_call: TRBJ2-7
d_call: TRBD1
clone_size: once
v_call: TRBV6-5
cdr3_nt: TGTGCCAGCAGTCCCCGGACAGGAGCCTACGAGCAGTACTTC
cdr3_aa: CASSPRTGAYEQYF

j_call: TRBJ2-2
d_call: -
clone_size: -
v_call: TRBV5-4
cdr3_nt: TGTGCCAGCAGCTTGGAAAACAGGAACACCGGGGAGCTGTTTTTT
cdr3_aa: CASSLENRNTGELFF

j_call: TRBJ2-5
d_call: -
clone_size: -
v_call: TRBV10-2
cdr3_nt: TGCGCCACATCGAGGTACCAAGAGACCCAGTACTTC
cdr3_aa: CATSRYQETQYF

j_call: TRBJ1-6
d_call: TRBD1
clone_size: -
v_call: TRBV5-1
cdr3_nt: TGCGCCAGCAGCACCGGACAGGGGAATTCACCCCTCCACTTT
cdr3_aa: CASSTGQGNSPLHF

j_call: TRBJ2-3
d_call: TRBD2
clone_size: -
v_call: TRBV7-2
cdr3_nt: TGTGCCAGCGGCAACGGGGGGGCCCGTAGGCAGACGCAGTATTTT
cdr3_aa: CASGNGGARRQTQYF

j_call: TRBJ1-5
d_call: TRBD1
clone_size: -
v_call: TRBV30
cdr3_nt: TGTGCCTGGAGTGTACTACAGGGAACAGGGGGCAATCAGCCCCAGCATTTT
cdr3_aa: CAWSVLQGTGGNQPQHF

j_call: TRBJ1-1
d_call: -
clone_size: -
v_call: TRBV2
cdr3_nt: TGTGCCAGCAGTGAAGCGCGGGCGCGCACTGAAGCTTTCTTT
cdr3_aa: CASSEARARTEAFF

j_call: TRBJ1-1
d_call: -
clone_size: once
v_call: TRBV19
cdr3_nt: TGTGCCAGTAACCCATTGGGGAGGGGAGCTGAAGCTTTCTTT
cdr3_aa: CASNPLGRGAEAFF

j_call: TRBJ1-2
d_call: TRBD1
clone_size: -
v_call: TRBV18
cdr3_nt: TGTGCCAGCTCACAAGACAGGGGTGACTATGGCTACACCTTC
cdr3_aa: CASSQDRGDYGYTF

j_call: TRBJ1-2
d_call: -
clone_size: -
v_call: TRBV7-2
cdr3_nt: TGTGCCAGCAGCGCCCACTCAGGGTCCTATGGCTACACCTTC
cdr3_aa: CASSAHSGSYGYTF

j_call: TRBJ1-1
d_call: TRBD1
clone_size: -
v_call: TRBV2
cdr3_nt: TGTGCCAGCAGTCAGGGGGAGAACACTGAAGCTTTCTTT
cdr3_aa: CASSQGENTEAFF

j_call: TRBJ2-7
d_call: -
clone_size: -
v_call: TRBV3-1/TRBV3-2
cdr3_nt: TGTGCCAGCAGCCAAGGCTTTCAGGGGCAAAGTTACGAGCAGTACTTC
cdr3_aa: CASSQGFQGQSYEQYF

j_call: TRBJ2-2
d_call: TRBD1
clone_size: -
v_call: TRBV6-5
cdr3_nt: TGTGCCAGCAGGACAGGGGGCCACACCGGGGAGCTGTTTTTT
cdr3_aa: CASRTGGHTGELFF

j_call: TRBJ1-1
d_call: -
clone_size: -
v_call: TRBV6-5
cdr3_nt: TGTGCCAGCAGTTACTCCTTAGGGGTGAACACTGAAGCTTTCTTT
cdr3_aa: CASSYSLGVNTEAFF

j_call: TRBJ2-2
d_call: -
clone_size: -
v_call: TRBV2
cdr3_nt: TGTGCCAGCAGTTTCACGGGAACCGGGGAGCTGTTTTTT
cdr3_aa: CASSFTGTGELFF

j_call: TRBJ1-2
d_call: TRBD1
clone_size: -
v_call: TRBV28
cdr3_nt: TGTGCCAGCAGGGGTTACCACAGGGGCAACTATGGCTACACCTTC
cdr3_aa: CASRGYHRGNYGYTF

j_call: TRBJ2-5
d_call: TRBD1
clone_size: -
v_call: TRBV5-1
cdr3_nt: TGCGCCAGCAGCCCGCCGACAGGGAGTAGAGAGACCCAGTACTTC
cdr3_aa: CASSPPTGSRETQYF

j_call: TRBJ2-7
d_call: -
clone_size: once
v_call: TRBV10-3
cdr3_nt: TGTGCCATCACTGGACCCGGGGACGAGCAGTACTTC
cdr3_aa: CAITGPGDEQYF

j_call: TRBJ2-5
d_call: TRBD2
clone_size: -
v_call: TRBV10-3
cdr3_nt: TGTGCCATCAGTGTAGCGGGGGAAGAGACCCAGTACTTC
cdr3_aa: CAISVAGEETQYF

j_call: TRBJ2-1
d_call: TRBD2
clone_size: -
v_call: TRBV6-6
cdr3_nt: TGTGCCAGCAGGTCCTATTTGCGGGGGGGCAACTATGAGCAGTTCTTC
cdr3_aa: CASRSYLRGGNYEQFF

j_call: TRBJ1-1
d_call: -
clone_size: -
v_call: TRBV13
cdr3_nt: TGTGCCAGCAGCCACTATGATTTCAGGGGACTGAACACTGAAGCTTTCTTT
cdr3_aa: CASSHYDFRGLNTEAFF

j_call: TRBJ1-2
d_call: -
clone_size: -
v_call: TRBV27
cdr3_nt: TGTGCCAGCAGTCCCAGGACTGCCTACTATGGCTACACCTTC
cdr3_aa: CASSPRTAYYGYTF

j_call: TRBJ1-5
d_call: TRBD1
clone_size: -
v_call: TRBV10-3
cdr3_nt: TGTGCCAACCAGGGACAGAGGGATCAGCCCCAGCATTTT
cdr3_aa: CANQGQRDQPQHF

j_call: TRBJ2-2
d_call: -
clone_size: -
v_call: TRBV5-1
cdr3_nt: TGCGCCAGCAGCTTGGATGAGGGACTGTACGGGGAGCTGTTTTTT
cdr3_aa: CASSLDEGLYGELFF

j_call: TRBJ1-2
d_call: TRBD1
clone_size: -
v_call: TRBV5-3
cdr3_nt: TGTGCCAGAAGCTCCCGGGTGGGACAGAACTATGGCTACACCTTC
cdr3_aa: CARSSRVGQNYGYTF

j_call: TRBJ2-7
d_call: -
clone_size: -
v_call: TRBV12-3/TRBV12-4
cdr3_nt: TGTGCCAGCAGTTTAGCCTACTACGAGCAGTACTTC
cdr3_aa: CASSLAYYEQYF

j_call: TRBJ1-5
d_call: -
clone_size: -
v_call: TRBV6-6
cdr3_nt: TGTGCCAGCAGTTTTCCCCGCGGACAGTACAATCAGCCCCAGCATTTT
cdr3_aa: CASSFPRGQYNQPQHF

j_call: TRBJ1-4
d_call: -
clone_size: -
v_call: TRBV5-8
cdr3_nt: TGTGCCAGCAGCGGCGATATCTACAGGGCTCGCGATGAAAAACTGTTTTTT
cdr3_aa: CASSGDIYRARDEKLFF